Listed below are T cell receptor beta chains from one sample, sequenced in a study of T cells in tuberculosis. The repertoire was sequenced with immunoSEQ multiplex PCR; TCRdb's copy has only in-frame clones and lacks some. The sample lists 25,000 to 30,000 clones, 90% occurring once. Sequencing was done on a sample of PBMCs. All receptors come from a donor aged 5-35 years with latent tuberculosis or without tuberculosis infection. The CDR3 runs from the conserved cysteine through the conserved F or W. D genes are given only for firm matches. Clone size is shown for a subset of rows, as once, few, many or a class of expanded clone.

size	V	D	J	CDR3	DNA
once	TRBV7-8	TRBD1	TRBJ2-7	CASSRRTGTGGQYF	TGTGCCAGCAGCCGACGAACCGGGACAGGGGGGCAGTACTTC
.	TRBV5-1	.	TRBJ1-1	CASRREREAFF	TGCGCCAGCAGGAGGGAGAGGGAAGCTTTCTTT
once	TRBV7-2	.	TRBJ2-1	CASSVPSSPEQFF	TGTGCCAGCAGCGTACCATCTAGTCCTGAGCAGTTCTTC
.	TRBV6-6	TRBD1	TRBJ1-4	CASSQTGSEKLFF	TGTGCCAGCAGCCAGACAGGGAGTGAAAAACTGTTTTTT
.	TRBV25-1	.	TRBJ2-3	CASTSSTDTQYF	TGTGCCAGCACCAGTAGCACAGATACGCAGTATTTT
.	TRBV6-1	TRBD1	TRBJ2-2	CASRQGDTGELFF	TGTGCCAGCAGGCAGGGGGACACCGGGGAGCTGTTTTTT
.	TRBV5-5	.	TRBJ1-2	CASSSRSGADYGYTF	TGTGCCAGCAGCTCGCGCTCTGGGGCAGACTATGGCTACACCTTC
.	TRBV2	.	TRBJ2-4	CASSALRQGRDIQYF	TGTGCCAGCAGTGCGCTTAGACAGGGGAGGGACATTCAGTACTTC
.	TRBV29-1	TRBD1	TRBJ1-5	CSVVGQANQPQHF	TGCAGCGTTGTGGGACAGGCCAATCAGCCCCAGCATTTT
.	TRBV28	.	TRBJ2-7	CASSPARLLGFSYEQYF	TGTGCCAGCAGTCCCGCCAGACTACTAGGATTTTCCTACGAGCAGTACTTC
.	TRBV10-2	TRBD1	TRBJ1-1	CASSVLKVAGGTEAFF	TGCGCCAGCAGTGTGTTAAAGGTTGCAGGGGGAACTGAAGCTTTCTTT
once	TRBV2	.	TRBJ1-2	CASSLILRGGSGYTF	TGTGCCAGCAGTTTAATACTTAGGGGGGGATCTGGCTACACCTTC
.	TRBV4-1	TRBD2	TRBJ2-3	CASSHRISRTSGGKGSTDTQYF	TGCGCCAGCAGCCACCGCATTTCCCGGACTAGCGGGGGGAAGGGGTCAACAGATACGCAGTATTTT
.	TRBV28	TRBD2	TRBJ2-7	CASSLLGTSGAYEQYF	TGTGCCAGCAGTCTTTTAGGGACTAGCGGGGCCTACGAGCAGTACTTC
.	TRBV27	TRBD1	TRBJ2-7	CASSPHRGKSYEQYF	TGTGCCAGCAGTCCCCACAGGGGTAAATCCTACGAGCAGTACTTC
.	TRBV28	.	TRBJ2-5	CASSSPGGTQYF	TGTGCCAGCAGTTCCCCCGGGGGGACCCAGTACTTC
few	TRBV12-5	TRBD1	TRBJ1-6	CASSGQGGYNSPLHF	TGTGCTAGTTCGGGACAGGGAGGGTATAATTCACCCCTCCACTTT
.	TRBV28	.	TRBJ2-6	CASLGTGIGSGANVLTF	TGTGCCAGCCTAGGAACAGGGATCGGCTCTGGGGCCAACGTCCTGACTTTC
.	TRBV11-2	TRBD2	TRBJ2-5	CASSLLAGGFQETQYF	TGTGCCAGCAGCTTACTAGCGGGGGGGTTCCAAGAGACCCAGTACTTC
.	TRBV2	TRBD1	TRBJ2-7	CASSELRDSTYEQYF	TGTGCCAGCAGTGAATTGAGGGACAGCACTTACGAGCAGTACTTC
.	TRBV2	TRBD2	TRBJ2-7	CASSEQLAGAYEQYF	TGTGCCAGCAGTGAACAGCTAGCGGGAGCCTACGAGCAGTACTTC
.	TRBV2	TRBD1	TRBJ1-4	CASSELTGTNEKLFF	TGTGCCAGCAGTGAATTGACAGGGACAAATGAAAAACTGTTTTTT
.	TRBV14	.	TRBJ2-3	CASSQVPPDTQYF	TGTGCCAGCAGCCAAGTTCCTCCCGATACGCAGTATTTT
.	TRBV5-5	.	TRBJ2-5	CASSLGGEYQETQYF	TGTGCCAGCAGCTTGGGGGGAGAGTACCAAGAGACCCAGTACTTC
once	TRBV25-1	TRBD2	TRBJ2-7	CASSTGTSGSYEQYF	TGTGCCAGCTCTACCGGGACTAGCGGCTCCTACGAGCAGTACTTC
.	TRBV28	.	TRBJ1-2	CASSLLGGYYGYTF	TGTGCCAGCAGCCTACTCGGCGGGTACTATGGCTACACCTTC
.	TRBV5-1	.	TRBJ2-3	CASSLSGQFGAARTDTQYF	TGCGCCAGCAGCTTGAGTGGACAGTTTGGGGCGGCACGCACAGATACGCAGTATTTT
.	TRBV2	.	TRBJ2-6	CASIKRKTPSSGANVLTF	TGTGCCAGCATTAAAAGAAAGACCCCTAGCTCTGGGGCCAACGTCCTGACTTTC
.	TRBV5-5	TRBD1	TRBJ1-6	CASSFTTLGQGTALHF	TGTGCCAGCAGCTTTACGACCTTGGGACAGGGTACGGCCCTCCACTTT
.	TRBV29-1	.	TRBJ1-1	CSVVTQATEAFF	TGCAGCGTTGTTACCCAGGCAACTGAAGCTTTCTTT
.	TRBV29-1	TRBD1	TRBJ2-7	CSVRQGVAYEQYF	TGCAGCGTGCGGCAGGGGGTCGCCTACGAGCAGTACTTC
.	TRBV10-3	.	TRBJ1-1	CAISESTVSNTEAFF	TGTGCCATCAGTGAGTCGACAGTCTCGAACACTGAAGCTTTCTTT
.	TRBV10-3	.	TRBJ1-1	CATYRDFSTEAFF	TGTGCCACCTACAGGGATTTCAGCACTGAAGCTTTCTTT
.	TRBV2	.	TRBJ2-5	CASEGGAYQETQYF	TGTGCCAGCGAAGGGGGGGCCTACCAAGAGACCCAGTACTTC
.	TRBV27	.	TRBJ2-5	CASSFAGARETQYF	TGTGCCAGCAGTTTTGCAGGGGCGCGTGAGACCCAGTACTTC
.	TRBV29-1	TRBD2	TRBJ2-5	CSVELDRGTSAQETQYF	TGCAGCGTTGAGTTGGATCGGGGGACTAGCGCCCAAGAGACCCAGTACTTC
.	TRBV28	.	TRBJ1-4	CASNSGNEKLFF	TGTGCCAGCAACTCAGGGAATGAAAAACTGTTTTTT
once	TRBV5-1	TRBD1	TRBJ2-7	CASSPDRATGGGYEQYF	TGCGCCAGCAGCCCCGACCGTGCGACAGGGGGGGGCTACGAGCAGTACTTC
.	TRBV11-2	.	TRBJ2-5	CASSLGQGGETQYF	TGTGCCAGCAGCTTAGGTCAGGGGGGAGAGACCCAGTACTTC
.	TRBV7-8	.	TRBJ1-1	CASSKRQVSAEAFF	TGTGCCAGCAGCAAGCGACAGGTTTCCGCTGAAGCTTTCTTT
.	TRBV6-5	.	TRBJ1-6	CASTWQGNSPLHF	TGTGCCAGCACCTGGCAGGGGAATTCACCCCTCCACTTT
.	TRBV6-7	TRBD1	TRBJ1-1	CARDGTGVGAEAFF	TGTGCCAGGGACGGGACAGGGGTGGGCGCTGAAGCTTTCTTT
.	TRBV4-1	.	TRBJ2-7	CASSLTWREEQYF	TGCGCCAGCAGCCTCACCTGGAGGGAAGAGCAGTACTTC
.	TRBV5-5	.	TRBJ1-1	CASSYRDSWNTEAFF	TGTGCCAGCAGCTACCGGGACTCATGGAACACTGAAGCTTTCTTT
.	TRBV4-1	TRBD2	TRBJ2-7	CASSQGSGGAYEQYF	TGCGCCAGCAGCCAAGGGAGCGGGGGAGCGTACGAGCAGTACTTC
.	TRBV5-6	.	TRBJ2-1	CASSREGGRESYNEQFF	TGTGCCAGCAGCCGAGAGGGAGGAAGGGAGTCCTACAATGAGCAGTTCTTC
once	TRBV6-6	.	TRBJ2-3	CASSYGGGPTDTQYF	TGTGCCAGCAGTTACGGCGGGGGCCCCACAGATACGCAGTATTTT
.	TRBV27	.	TRBJ2-7	CASSLSLSYEQYF	TGTGCCAGCAGTTTATCCCTCTCCTACGAGCAGTACTTC
.	TRBV4-1	TRBD2	TRBJ2-7	CASSQPRAGGTYEQYF	TGCGCCAGCAGCCAGCCGCGGGCGGGAGGGACCTACGAGCAGTACTTC
.	TRBV6-5	.	TRBJ2-7	CASSYSDTSEQYF	TGTGCCAGCAGTTACTCAGACACAAGCGAGCAGTACTTC
once	TRBV2	TRBD1	TRBJ1-2	CASSRDRGARGYTF	TGTGCCAGCAGTAGGGACAGGGGGGCGAGGGGCTACACCTTC
.	TRBV19	.	TRBJ2-7	CASSIQGIHSSTTFYEQYF	TGTGCCAGTAGTATCCAGGGGATCCATAGTTCTACGACCTTCTACGAGCAGTACTTC
.	TRBV7-9	.	TRBJ2-7	CASSLDKNYEQYF	TGTGCCAGCAGCTTAGACAAAAACTACGAGCAGTACTTC
medium-sized	TRBV12-2	.	TRBJ2-7	CASRTGGYEQYF	TGTGCAAGTCGGACAGGGGGCTACGAGCAGTACTTC
.	TRBV29-1	.	TRBJ1-1	CSVARDGNTEAFF	TGCAGCGTTGCACGCGATGGGAACACTGAAGCTTTCTTT
.	TRBV4-3	TRBD1	TRBJ1-2	CASSQRQGGGYTF	TGCGCCAGCAGCCAAAGACAGGGTGGTGGCTACACCTTC
.	TRBV19	.	TRBJ1-1	CASSFPGGAYTEAFF	TGTGCCAGTAGTTTCCCGGGGGGCGCGTACACTGAAGCTTTCTTT
.	TRBV2	TRBD2	TRBJ2-1	CASFPGLAGGHQFF	TGTGCCAGCTTCCCGGGACTAGCGGGGGGGCATCAGTTCTTC
.	TRBV28	.	TRBJ1-2	CASTRSTGGYTF	TGTGCCAGCACCCGTTCCACGGGTGGCTACACCTTC
.	TRBV7-6	TRBD1	TRBJ2-3	CASSSMGQGSHADTQYF	TGTGCCAGCAGCTCGATGGGACAGGGAAGTCACGCAGATACGCAGTATTTT